What follows are 11 T cell receptor beta chains derived from one specimen sequenced in a study of tumor-infiltrating lymphocytes in primary liver carcinoma. Unsorted bulk tissue, 20-30 mg of it, served as the source for co-extraction of RNA and DNA. The researchers produced TCR beta cDNA from roughly 500 ng total RNA with a constant-region primer. Libraries of TCR beta came from three nested multiplex PCR rounds with slightly modified ARM-PCR. Use of TRBV1-TRBV30 forward primers with a C-beta reverse primer characterized the first two PCR rounds, which lasted roughly 11 cycles each. TCRdb analysed the multiplex PCR reads with MiXCR anew, one entry per CDR3 protein. The sample records more than 50,000 distinct CDR3 sequences, over 70% being singletons. The sequencing input was liver tumor tissue from sampling region 2. Noted subset: tumor region T2, inferior pole. The source is a man aged 35 to 55 with primary liver carcinoma and hepatitis B virus infection.

This chain joins TRBV4-1 and TRBJ2-3, with D tentatively TRBD2 (6 bases). CDR1 and CDR2 from the germline V gene are MGHRA and YSYEKL. V was pared by 7 bases and J by 2 bases, with 10 bases between. There are 13 residues in the CDR3. DNA for the CDR3: TGCGCCAGCAACCCGCGGGACACAGATACGCAGTATTTT. Translating it yields CASNPRDTDTQYF.

A remark on this clonotype: The conserved phenylalanine or tryptophan is not found at the CDR3 terminus, so this likely reflects a read error. The J gene is TRBJ2-7, the V gene TRBV13; 10 bases line up with TRBD1. The CDR3 contains 14 residues. Germline values: CDR1 PRHDT, CDR2 FYEKMQ (reference sequence). Trimming took 9 bases from V and 3 from J; bases not matched to a gene: 8. CDR3 DNA sequence: TGTGCCAGTAGCCCCCGGGACAGGGGCTACGAGCAGTACTTA. Translating gives CASSPRDRGYEQYL.

Note on this clonotype: A much larger clone is a single base away; this may be a read error. In DNA, the CDR3 is TGTGCCAGCAGTCTCCCCCCCACCCGGCAAGCTTTCTTT. This encodes CASSLPPTRQAFF. The J gene is TRBJ1-1, the V gene TRBV12-3 or TRBV12-4; D is unclear. The CDR3 loop spans 13 amino acids. Trimming removed 5 bases at V and 9 bases at J, with 16 bases between.

About this clonotype itself: This CDR3 fails to terminate in the conserved phenylalanine or tryptophan, so it likely reflects a read error. This chain links TRBV12-3 or TRBV12-4 with TRBJ2-1; D may be TRBD2 (7 bases). The ends were cut back, 5 bases at V and 6 bases at J, with 20 bases in the middle. The CDR3 runs to 16 residues. The CDR3 DNA reads as TGTGCCAGCAGTGTCCTCGGGGGCGGGAGTTGCAATGAGCAGTTCCTC. Translated: CASSVLGGGSCNEQFL.

On this clonotype: This clone may be a read error of a much larger clone one base away. Without the conserved terminal phenylalanine or tryptophan, this CDR3 likely stems from a read error. The J gene is TRBJ2-7, the V gene TRBV16; no definite D call. CDR1 KGHSY and CDR2 FQNENV come from the germline V gene. Trimming cost V 0 bases and J 2 bases, with 8 bases left between them. CDR3 size: 14 residues. The CDR3 DNA reads as TGTGCCAGCAGCCAATCGAACTCCGCCTACGAGCAGTACCTC. This codes for CASSQSNSAYEQYL.

The V and J genes are TRBV11-2 and TRBJ2-1; 7 bases map to TRBD2. This CDR3 region has 17 residues. Germline CDR1 SGHAT, CDR2 FQNNGV. The ends lost 5 bases at V and 9 bases at J; junction bases unmatched: 19. The CDR3 DNA reads as TGTGCCAGCAGCCATATAGGACACTCAAGCGGGAAGGGTGAGCAGTTCTTC. This sequence encodes CASSHIGHSSGKGEQFF.

Turning to this clonotype: At one of its ends the junction is not consistent with the germline gene, which may arise from a read error. CDR3 DNA sequence: TGTGCCATCAGCATAGCCCGAACCGGGACCAACTATGGCTACACCTTC. It is translated as CAISIARTGTNYGYTF. The chain joins TRBV13 to TRBJ1-2, with D perhaps TRBD1 (5 bases). This CDR3 region has 16 residues. CDR1 is PRHDT, CDR2 FYEKMQ, per germline (reference sequence).

This clonotype was seen just once. One end of the junction does not line up with germline, which may come from a read error. The chain uses TRBV29-1 and TRBJ2-2, with 7 positions matching TRBD2. The CDR3 contains 15 residues. Germline assignment: CDR1 SQVTM and CDR2 ANQGSEA. The CDR3 DNA reads as TGCAGCGTTGAAGACGCCGCGGGGGTCCCCGGGGACCTGTTTTTT. Its protein is CSVEDAAGVPGDLFF.

Comment on this clonotype: This CDR3 fails to terminate in the conserved phenylalanine or tryptophan, so it likely reflects a read error. Because the CDR3's place on the DNA is in doubt, the DNA is left out and the CDR3 is given as listed by TCRdb. The chain couples TRBV6-5 to TRBJ2-7; TRBD2 reflects the table's D call only, with no check against the DNA. CDR1 and CDR2 from the germline V gene are MNHEY and SVGAGI. The CDR3 has 14 residues if both end residues are counted. The CDR3 loop reads CASSPEGLAYEQYI.

The chain links TRBV7-8 to TRBJ2-2; a weak D match, TRBD2 (6 bases). Germline values: CDR1 SGHVS, CDR2 FQNEAQ. The V end was cut by 5 bases, the J end by 5 bases, with 15 bases between. This CDR3 contains 15 residues. The CDR3 is CASSDGLTGTGELFF. The CDR3 DNA reads TGTGCCAGCAGCGACGGACTAACAGGTACCGGGGAGCTGTTTTTT.

The rearrangement joins TRBV21-1 to TRBJ1-5; TRBD1, as called in the table, went unchecked against the DNA. TRBV21-1 counts as a pseudogene. The CDR3 sequence is 14 residues long. Written as DNA, the CDR3 is TGTGCCAGCACCGCCGGGACAGGTCATTCAGCCCCAGCATTT. Translation gives CASTAGTGHSAPAF.